Detailed here is one T cell receptor beta chain. The antigen is undetermined. This sample was included in a study of T cells in Graves' hyperthyroidism and ophthalmopathy. Findings and limits, study-wide: Among thyroid clonotypes expanded above 0.001, most also appeared in blood.

The germline gives CDR1 LGHNA, CDR2 YNFKEQ. This CDR3 is 13 amino acids long. Between the trimmed V and J ends, which lost 4 bases and 5 bases, there was a span of 12 bases. Amplified regions were TCR beta CDR3 sequences from RNA transcripts. The primer set for the first-round RT-PCR of the TCR CDR3 was HTBI. TCRdb itself ran the multiplex PCR reads through MiXCR, one entry per CDR3 protein. The sample lists about 590,000 distinct CDR3 sequences; around 14% were seen once. The V call is TRBV4-2, the J call TRBJ2-7; no reliable D call. The clonotype originates from a woman aged 30 to 39 with Graves' hyperthyroidism. Sequenced: blood. The CDR3 sequence: CASSLSRSHEQYF. The CDR3 DNA reads as TGTGCCAGCAGCCTGTCTAGGTCCCACGAGCAGTACTTC.